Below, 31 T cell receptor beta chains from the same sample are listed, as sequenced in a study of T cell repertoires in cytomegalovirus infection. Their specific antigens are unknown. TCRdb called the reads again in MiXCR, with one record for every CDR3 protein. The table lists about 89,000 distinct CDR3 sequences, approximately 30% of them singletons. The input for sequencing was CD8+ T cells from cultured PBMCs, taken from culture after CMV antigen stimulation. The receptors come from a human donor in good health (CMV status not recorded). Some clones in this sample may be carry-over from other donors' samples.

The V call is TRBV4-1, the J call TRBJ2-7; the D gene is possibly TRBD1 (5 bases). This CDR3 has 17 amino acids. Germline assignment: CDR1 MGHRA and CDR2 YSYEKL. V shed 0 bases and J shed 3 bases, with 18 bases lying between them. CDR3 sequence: CASSQDAIDRIYYEQYF. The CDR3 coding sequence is TGCGCCAGCAGCCAAGATGCGATTGACAGAATCTACTACGAGCAGTACTTC.

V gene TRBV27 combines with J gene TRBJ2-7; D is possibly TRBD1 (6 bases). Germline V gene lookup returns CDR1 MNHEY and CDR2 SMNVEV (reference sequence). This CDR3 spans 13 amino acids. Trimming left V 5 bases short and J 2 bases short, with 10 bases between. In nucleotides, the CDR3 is TGTGCCAGCAGTACAGGGCAAACCTACGAGCAGTACTTC. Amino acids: CASSTGQTYEQYF.

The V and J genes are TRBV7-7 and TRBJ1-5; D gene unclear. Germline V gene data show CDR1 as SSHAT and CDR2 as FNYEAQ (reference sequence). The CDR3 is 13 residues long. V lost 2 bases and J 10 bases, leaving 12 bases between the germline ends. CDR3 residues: CASSLWAGDPQHF. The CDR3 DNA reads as TGTGCCAGCAGCTTATGGGCCGGTGATCCCCAGCATTTT.

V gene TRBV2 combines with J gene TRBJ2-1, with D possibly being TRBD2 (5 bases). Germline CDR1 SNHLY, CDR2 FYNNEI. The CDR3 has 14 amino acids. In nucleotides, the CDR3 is TGTGCTCTCCAGGAGCGGTGCTCCTACAATGAGCAGTTCTTC. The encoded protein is CALQERCSYNEQFF.

Here the CDR3 reads CAINRGYYGYTF. Written as DNA, the CDR3 is TGTGCAATAAACAGGGGTTACTATGGCTACACCTTC. The rearrangement links TRBV7-6 to TRBJ1-2, with TRBD1 matching over 7 bases. The germline CDR1 and CDR2 sequences are SGHVS and FNYEAQ. The CDR3 consists of 12 residues.

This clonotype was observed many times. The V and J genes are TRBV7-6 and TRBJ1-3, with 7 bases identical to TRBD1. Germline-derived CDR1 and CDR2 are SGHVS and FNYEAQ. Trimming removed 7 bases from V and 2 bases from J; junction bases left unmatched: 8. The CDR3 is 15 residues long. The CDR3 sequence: CASTWDSATGNTIYF. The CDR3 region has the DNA TGTGCCAGCACTTGGGACAGCGCAACTGGAAACACCATATATTTT.

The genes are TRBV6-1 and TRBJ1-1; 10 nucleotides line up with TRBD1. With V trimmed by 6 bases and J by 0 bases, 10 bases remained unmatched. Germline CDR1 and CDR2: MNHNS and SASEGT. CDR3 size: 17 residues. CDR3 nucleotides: TGTGCCAGCAGCTCCGGGACAGGGGTTCTCATGAACACTGAAGCTTTCTTT. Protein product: CASSSGTGVLMNTEAFF.

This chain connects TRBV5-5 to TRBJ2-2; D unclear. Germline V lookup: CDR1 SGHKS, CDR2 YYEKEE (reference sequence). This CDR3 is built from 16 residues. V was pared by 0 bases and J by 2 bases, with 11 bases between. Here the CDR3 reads CASSLVIRTNTGELFF. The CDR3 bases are TGTGCCAGCAGCTTGGTCATCCGGACCAACACCGGGGAGCTGTTTTTT.

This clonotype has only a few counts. This CDR3 is CASISKRGMNTEAFF. The CDR3 DNA is TGTGCCAGCATCTCGAAGAGGGGTATGAACACTGAAGCTTTCTTT. The chain combines TRBV25-1 with TRBJ1-1; weak D call: TRBD1 (5 bases). Germline loops: CDR1 MGHDK, CDR2 SYGVNS. V was shortened by 7 bases and J by 0 bases, with 15 bases between the two germline ends. This CDR3 contains 15 residues.

In DNA form, the CDR3 reads TGTGCCAGTAGTCCCACGGGGGGACTCGAGACTTTCTTT. Translating it yields CASSPTGGLETFF. This sequence joins TRBV19 and TRBJ1-1; D possibly corresponds to TRBD1 (5 bases). The germline CDR1 and CDR2 sequences are LNHDA and SQIVND (reference sequence). The CDR3 spans 13 residues. V gave up 5 bases and J gave up 12 bases, with 19 bases separating them. Supplemented by reference TRBV19 and TRBJ1-1, the full variable domain reads DGGITQSPKYLFRKEGQNVTLSCEQNLNHDAMYWYRQDPGQGLRLIYYSQIVNDFQKGDIAEGYSVSREKKESFPLTVTSAQKNPTAFYLCASSPTGGLETFFGQGTRLTVV.

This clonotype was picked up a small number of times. The chain's CDR3 is CASSSLMARYGYTF. The CDR3 nucleotides read TGTGCCAGTAGCTCCCTTATGGCCCGGTATGGCTACACCTTC. The V and J genes are TRBV19 and TRBJ1-2; D unresolved. This CDR3 comprises 14 residues. Germline V gives CDR1 LNHDA, CDR2 SQIVND (reference sequence). The V end lost 6 bases, the J end lost 5 bases, and 16 bases lay between the germline ends.

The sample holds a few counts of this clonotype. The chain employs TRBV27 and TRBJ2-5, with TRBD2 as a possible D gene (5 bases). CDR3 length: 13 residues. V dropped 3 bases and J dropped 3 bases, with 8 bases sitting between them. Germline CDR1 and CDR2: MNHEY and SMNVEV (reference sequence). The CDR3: CASSLAAEETQYF. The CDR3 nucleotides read TGTGCCAGCAGTTTGGCAGCGGAAGAGACCCAGTACTTC.

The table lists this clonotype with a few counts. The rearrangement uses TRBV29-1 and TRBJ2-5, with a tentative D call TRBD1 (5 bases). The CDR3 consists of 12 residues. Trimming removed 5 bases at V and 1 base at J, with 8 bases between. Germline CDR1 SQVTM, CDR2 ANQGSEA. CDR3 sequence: CSVSRGQETQYF. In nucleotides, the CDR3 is TGCAGCGTTTCTAGGGGCCAAGAGACCCAGTACTTC.

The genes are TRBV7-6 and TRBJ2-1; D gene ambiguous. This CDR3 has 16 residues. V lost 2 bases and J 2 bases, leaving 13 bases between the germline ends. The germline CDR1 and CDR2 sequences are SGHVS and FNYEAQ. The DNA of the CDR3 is TGTGCCAGCAGCTTACTCCCCGCCCAGCCCTACAATGAGCAGTTCTTC. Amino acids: CASSLLPAQPYNEQFF.

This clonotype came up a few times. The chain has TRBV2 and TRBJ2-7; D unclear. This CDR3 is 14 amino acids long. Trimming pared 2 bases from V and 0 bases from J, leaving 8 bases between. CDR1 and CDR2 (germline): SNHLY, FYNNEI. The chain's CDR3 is CASSEFTSSYEQYF. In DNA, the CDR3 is TGTGCCAGCAGTGAATTTACGAGCTCCTACGAGCAGTACTTC.

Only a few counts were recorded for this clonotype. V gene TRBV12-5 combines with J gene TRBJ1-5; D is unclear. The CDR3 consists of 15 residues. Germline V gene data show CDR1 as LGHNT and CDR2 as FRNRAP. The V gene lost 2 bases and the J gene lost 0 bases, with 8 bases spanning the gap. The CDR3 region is CASGLTSYSNQPQHF. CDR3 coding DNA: TGTGCTAGTGGTTTGACCAGCTATAGCAATCAGCCCCAGCATTTT.

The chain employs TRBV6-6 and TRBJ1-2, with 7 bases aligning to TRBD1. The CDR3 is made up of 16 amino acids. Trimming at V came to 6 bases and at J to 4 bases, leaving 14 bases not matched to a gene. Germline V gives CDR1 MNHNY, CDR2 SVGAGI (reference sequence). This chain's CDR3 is CASSNIGDRELYGYTF. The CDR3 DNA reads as TGTGCCAGCAGCAACATCGGCGACAGGGAACTCTATGGCTACACCTTC.

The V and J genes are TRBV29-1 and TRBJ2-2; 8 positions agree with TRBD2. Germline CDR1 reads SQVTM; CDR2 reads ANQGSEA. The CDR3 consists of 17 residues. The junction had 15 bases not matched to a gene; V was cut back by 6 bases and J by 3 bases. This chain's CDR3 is CSVFLVAGGLDTGELFF. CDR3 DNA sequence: TGCAGCGTCTTTCTTGTGGCGGGGGGCCTCGACACCGGGGAGCTGTTTTTT.

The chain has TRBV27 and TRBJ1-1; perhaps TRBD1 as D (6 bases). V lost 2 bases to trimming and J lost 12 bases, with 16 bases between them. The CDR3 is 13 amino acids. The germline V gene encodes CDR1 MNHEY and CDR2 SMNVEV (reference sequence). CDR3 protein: CASSLIGGHLTFF. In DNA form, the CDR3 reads TGTGCCAGCAGTTTAATTGGGGGACACTTAACTTTCTTT.

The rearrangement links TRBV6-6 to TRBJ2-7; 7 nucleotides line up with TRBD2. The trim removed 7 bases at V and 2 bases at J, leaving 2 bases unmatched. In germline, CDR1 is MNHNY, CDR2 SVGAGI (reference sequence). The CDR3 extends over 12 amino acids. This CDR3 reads CASTSGAYEQYF. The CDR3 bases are TGTGCCAGCACCAGCGGGGCCTACGAGCAGTACTTC.

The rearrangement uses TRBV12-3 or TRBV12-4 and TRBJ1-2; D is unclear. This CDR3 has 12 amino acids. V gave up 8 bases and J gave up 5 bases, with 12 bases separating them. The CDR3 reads CASFRLVYGYTF. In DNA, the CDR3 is TGTGCCAGCTTTAGGCTAGTTTATGGCTACACCTTC.

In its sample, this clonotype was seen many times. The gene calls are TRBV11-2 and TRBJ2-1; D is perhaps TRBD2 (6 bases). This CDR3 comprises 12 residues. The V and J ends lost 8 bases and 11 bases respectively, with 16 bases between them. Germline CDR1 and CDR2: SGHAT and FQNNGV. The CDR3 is CASGFGGAKQFF. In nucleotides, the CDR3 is TGTGCCAGCGGGTTCGGCGGGGCGAAGCAGTTCTTC.

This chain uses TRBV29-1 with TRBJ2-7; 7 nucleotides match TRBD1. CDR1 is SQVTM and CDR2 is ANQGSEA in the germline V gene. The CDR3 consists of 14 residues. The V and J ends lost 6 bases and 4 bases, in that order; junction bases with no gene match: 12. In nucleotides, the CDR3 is TGCAGCGTGATTGCCCCGGGACAGAGGTACGAGCAGTACTTC. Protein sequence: CSVIAPGQRYEQYF.

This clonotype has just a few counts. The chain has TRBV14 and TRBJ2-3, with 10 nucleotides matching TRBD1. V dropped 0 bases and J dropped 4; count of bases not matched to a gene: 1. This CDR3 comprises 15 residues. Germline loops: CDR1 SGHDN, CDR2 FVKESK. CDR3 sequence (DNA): TGTGCCAGCAGCCAAGAAGGACAGGGGGCAGATACGCAGTATTTT. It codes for CASSQEGQGADTQYF.

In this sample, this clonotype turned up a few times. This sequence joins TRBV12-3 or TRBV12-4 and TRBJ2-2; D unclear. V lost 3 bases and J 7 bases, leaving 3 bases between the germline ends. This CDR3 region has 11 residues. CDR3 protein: CASSFGGELFF. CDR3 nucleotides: TGTGCCAGCAGTTTCGGCGGGGAGCTGTTTTTT.

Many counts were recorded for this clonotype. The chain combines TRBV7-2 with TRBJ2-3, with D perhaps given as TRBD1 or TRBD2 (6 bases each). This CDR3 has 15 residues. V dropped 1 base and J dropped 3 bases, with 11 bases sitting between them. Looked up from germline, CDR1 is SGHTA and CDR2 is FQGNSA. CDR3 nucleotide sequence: TGTGCCAGCAGCTTAGAAGGGGGGCTTACAGATACGCAGTATTTT. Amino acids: CASSLEGGLTDTQYF.

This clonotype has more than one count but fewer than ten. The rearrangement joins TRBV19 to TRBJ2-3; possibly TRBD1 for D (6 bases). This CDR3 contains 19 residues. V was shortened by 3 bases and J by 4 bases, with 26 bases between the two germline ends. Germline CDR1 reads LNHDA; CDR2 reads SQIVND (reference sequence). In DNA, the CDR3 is TGTGCCAGTAGTATGCTACAACAGGGCCCCTCTAATGTCGCAGATACGCAGTATTTT. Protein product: CASSMLQQGPSNVADTQYF.

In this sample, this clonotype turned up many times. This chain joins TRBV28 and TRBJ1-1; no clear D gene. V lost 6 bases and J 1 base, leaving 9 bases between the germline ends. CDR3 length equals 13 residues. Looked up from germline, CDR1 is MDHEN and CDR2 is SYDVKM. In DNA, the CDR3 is TGTGCCAGCAGGGGTGGCAAGAACACTGAAGCTTTCTTT. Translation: CASRGGKNTEAFF.

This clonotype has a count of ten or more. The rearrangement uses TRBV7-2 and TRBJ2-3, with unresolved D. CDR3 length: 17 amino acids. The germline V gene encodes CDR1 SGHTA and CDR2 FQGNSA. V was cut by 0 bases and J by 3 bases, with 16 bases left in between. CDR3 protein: CASSLALQILGTDTQYF. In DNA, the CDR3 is TGTGCCAGCAGCTTAGCCCTTCAAATCCTGGGGACAGATACGCAGTATTTT.

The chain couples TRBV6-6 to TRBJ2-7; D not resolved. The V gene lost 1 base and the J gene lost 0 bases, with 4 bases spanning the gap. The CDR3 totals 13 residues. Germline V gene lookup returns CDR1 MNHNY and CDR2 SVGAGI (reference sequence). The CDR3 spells CASSYLYSYEQYF. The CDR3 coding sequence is TGTGCCAGCAGTTACTTGTACTCCTACGAGCAGTACTTC.

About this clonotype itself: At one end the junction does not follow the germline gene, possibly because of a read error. The CDR3 DNA reads TGTACCAGCAGTGAAGGCAGGGGCCCCTCCTACAATGAGCAGTTCTTC. Protein: CTSSEGRGPSYNEQFF. The chain carries TRBV2 and TRBJ2-1; a weak D match, TRBD1 (6 bases). CDR3 length: 16 amino acids. Germline V gene lookup returns CDR1 SNHLY and CDR2 FYNNEI. The full variable domain, rest sourced from reference TRBV2 and TRBJ2-1, is EPEVTQTPSHQVTQMGQEVILRCVPISNHLYFYWYRQILGQKVEFLVSFYNNEISEKSEIFDDQFSVERPDGSNFTLKIRSTKLEDSAMYFCTSSEGRGPSYNEQFFGPGTRLTVL.